These 4 T cell receptor beta chains originate from one sample sequenced in a study of neurological immune-mediated disorders. TCRdb itself ran the 5' RACE reads through MiXCR, one entry per CDR3 protein. The table shows 15,000 to 20,000 distinct CDR3 sequences, with approximately 7.8% occurring only once. Sequencing was performed on CD8+ T cells from blood. The receptors shown here come from a woman in her thirties with HTLV-1-associated myelopathy (HAM/TSP).

There are many counts of this clonotype. The chain has TRBV6-5 and TRBJ2-2; no clear D. Trimming cost V 1 base and J 10 bases, with 10 bases left between them. This CDR3 is 13 amino acids long. The germline CDR1 and CDR2 sequences are MNHEY and SVGAGI. CDR3 nucleotides: TGTGCCAGCAGTTACTACCATGGAGAGGAGCTGTTTTTT. Amino acids: CASSYYHGEELFF.

This clonotype was detected ten times or more. The genes are TRBV7-9 and TRBJ1-3; D not resolved. V lost 2 bases to trimming and J lost 8 bases, with 7 bases between them. CDR1 SEHNR and CDR2 FQNEAQ come from the germline V gene (reference sequence). The CDR3 is made up of 12 amino acids. The CDR3, as DNA: TGTGCCAGCAGCTTATTCCCGGACACCATATATTTT. Protein sequence: CASSLFPDTIYF.

This clonotype was observed many times. The chain couples TRBV7-9 to TRBJ2-1, with D possibly TRBD2 on 5 matching bases. Germline V gene sequence: CDR1 SEHNR, CDR2 FQNEAQ (reference sequence). This CDR3 has 15 residues. Trimming removed 1 base at V and 0 bases at J, with 7 bases between. The CDR3 reads CASSLGRGSYNEQFF. The CDR3 bases are TGTGCCAGCAGCTTAGGCCGGGGCTCCTACAATGAGCAGTTCTTC.

This clonotype was counted ten times or more. The J gene is TRBJ2-1, the V gene TRBV6-6, with a possible D match to TRBD1 (6 bases). Germline values: CDR1 MNHNY, CDR2 SVGAGI (reference sequence). CDR3 size: 14 residues. Trimming left V 5 bases short and J 6 bases short, with 14 bases between. The CDR3: CASSPMNRVNEQFF. The CDR3 DNA reads as TGTGCCAGCAGTCCCATGAACAGGGTCAATGAGCAGTTCTTC.